This is a list of T cell receptor beta chains from one sample in a study of sequential checkpoint blockade in melanoma. Clones were read by immunoSEQ multiplex PCR, and TCRdb kept only the in-frame ones, dropping some. The data contain approximately 20,000 clones, 73% of them seen just once; the ten biggest clones take up about 4.9%. The source was tumor tissue (inferred from file names), collected from a patient given nivolumab and ipilimumab in sequence. The receptors derive from a human donor with melanoma. Each CDR3 is given with its conserved first and last residue.

TRBV6-7,TRBJ2-1,CASSEGQAGYAYEQFF
TRBV15,TRBJ2-7,CATSSGADRYEQYF
TRBV28,TRBJ2-7,CASRDGILYEQYF
TRBV4-1,TRBJ1-4,CASSQETGVEKLFF
TRBV18,TRBJ2-1,CASSPGSSYNEQFF
TRBV30,TRBJ1-1,CAWSNGQGNTEAFF
TRBV6-7,TRBJ1-6,CASRFGTSHADSPLHF
TRBV18,TRBJ1-2,CASSPETNYGYTF
TRBV6-8,TRBJ2-1,CASTAGEGGEQFF
TRBV30,TRBJ2-7,CAWSPLRGSEQYF
TRBV19,TRBJ1-2,CASKDRGSYGYTF
TRBV6-8,TRBJ2-1,CASSSPGLAGVNEQFF
TRBV9,TRBJ2-1,CASSVAGAGGRGEQFF
TRBV28,TRBJ1-2,CASRPPPDRGLGYTF
TRBV18,TRBJ2-5,CASSPRAGGGETQYF
TRBV30,TRBJ2-2,CAWSWVAGNTGELFF
TRBV6-8,TRBJ1-1,CASSARQGRNTEAFF
TRBV11-3,TRBJ2-7,CASSPGGTGEYEQYF
TRBV28,TRBJ2-1,CASSLGVSYNEQFF
TRBV18,TRBJ2-5,CASSPLDETQYF
TRBV11-3,TRBJ2-5,CASSQASGGVQETQYF
TRBV30,TRBJ2-1,CAWTAGNSYNEQFF
TRBV18,TRBJ1-1,CASSLTTGMNTEAFF
TRBV6-8,TRBJ1-5,CASSTPGSPNQPQHF
TRBV18,TRBJ1-2,CASSQGDTESYGYTF
TRBV30,TRBJ2-3,CAWSGTSGTDTQYF
TRBV29-1,TRBJ2-7,CSATSAQGGYEQYF
TRBV12-5,TRBJ1-1,CASGPEGGYTEAFF
TRBV9,TRBJ2-1,CASSLGVTYNEQFF
TRBV6-8,TRBJ2-2,CASRRGRRELFF
TRBV19,TRBJ1-1,CASSMKGDTEAFF
TRBV19,TRBJ2-7,CARRCLDYEQYF
TRBV29-1,TRBJ2-1,CSVPAWASYNEQFF
TRBV7-7,TRBJ2-3,CASSEAKTSSGGKDTQYF
TRBV19,TRBJ1-1,CASHSWGGPEAFF
TRBV6-7,TRBJ2-1,CASSEVGEQFF
TRBV7-2,TRBJ2-3,CASSPLSSDTQYF
TRBV30,TRBJ2-5,CAWSGQGGTQYF
TRBV28,TRBJ1-4,CASSLAFDSNEKLFF
TRBV11-3,TRBJ1-6,CASSSGQGFASPLHF
TRBV9,TRBJ2-3,CASSRRLAGGSTDTQYF
TRBV19,TRBJ1-2,CASRITGPTTPNYGYTF
TRBV28,TRBJ1-2,CASSPQGVIGYTF
TRBV11-3,TRBJ2-5,CASSKWTGVVETQYF